These 21 T cell receptor beta chains were all obtained from the same sample, sequenced in a study of T cells after yellow fever vaccination. TCRdb processed the 5' RACE reads anew with MiXCR; each CDR3 protein has one entry. The sample has about 340,000 distinct CDR3 sequences; 4% are singletons. Sequences were derived from PBMCs, sampled 5 days after the yellow fever booster vaccination. Receptors were obtained from a young man who received the YFV17D yellow fever vaccine.

The chain joins TRBV12-3 or TRBV12-4 to TRBJ1-1; the D is unclear. Deletions cut 5 bases from V and 8 bases from J, with 12 bases between. This CDR3 is 12 amino acids long. Written as DNA, the CDR3 is TGTGCCAGCAGTGGACGGACCCCCGAAGCTTTCTTT. Protein: CASSGRTPEAFF.

This clonotype was detected many times. The chain recombines TRBV6-5 with TRBJ2-1, with D perhaps matching TRBD1 (5 bases). CDR1 and CDR2 from the germline V gene are MNHEY and SVGAGI. V shed 3 bases and J shed 7 bases, with 7 bases lying between them. The CDR3 sequence is 12 residues long. CDR3: CASSYTGNEQFF. Here the CDR3 DNA reads TGTGCCAGCAGTTATACAGGAAATGAGCAGTTCTTC.

In its sample, this clonotype was seen many times. V usage is TRBV14 and J usage is TRBJ2-3; D unresolved. The CDR3 is 18 residues long. Germline V gene sequence: CDR1 SGHDN, CDR2 FVKESK. The ends were cut back, 1 base at V and 1 base at J, with 18 bases in the middle. Here the CDR3 DNA reads TGTGCCAGCAGCCAAGGCGTTACCTGGGCCGAAGGCACAGATACGCAGTATTTT. Translated, it gives CASSQGVTWAEGTDTQYF. Based on the CDR3 plus reference TRBV14 and TRBJ2-3, the full variable domain is EAGVTQFPSHSVIEKGQTVTLRCDPISGHDNLYWYRRVMGKEIKFLLHFVKESKQDESGMPNNRFLAERTGGTYSTLKVQPAELEDSGVYFCASSQGVTWAEGTDTQYFGPGTRLTVL.

The sample holds a few counts of this clonotype. The J gene is TRBJ2-7, the V gene TRBV18, with 8 bases fitting TRBD1. The CDR3 is 17 residues long. V gave up 1 base and J gave up 1 base; unmatched junction bases: 9. Germline V gives CDR1 KGHSH, CDR2 LQKENI. DNA for the CDR3: TGTGCCAGCTCACCACGGCTGTCGCAGGGGGCGTCCTACGAGCAGTACTTC. Its translation: CASSPRLSQGASYEQYF.

This clonotype was detected ten times or more. The rearrangement links TRBV11-2 to TRBJ2-3; 8 bases fit TRBD2. The germline gives CDR1 SGHAT, CDR2 FQNNGV. Trimming removed 4 bases from V and 5 bases from J; junction bases left unmatched: 8. The CDR3 totals 15 residues. The CDR3 sequence: CASSSLGGAGDTQYF. The CDR3 DNA reads TGTGCCAGCAGCTCTCTCGGGGGGGCCGGAGATACGCAGTATTTT.

The rearrangement links TRBV9 to TRBJ1-6, with 7 nucleotides matching TRBD1. V lost 4 bases and J lost 10; bases outside the gene matches: 11. Germline CDR1 reads SGDLS; CDR2 reads YYNGEE. CDR3 length: 15 amino acids. The CDR3 DNA is TGTGCCAGCAGCCAGGCACAGGGGATTGACTCACCCCTCCACTTT. This translates into CASSQAQGIDSPLHF.

The rearrangement links TRBV25-1 to TRBJ1-4, with D maybe TRBD1 (6 bases). Germline V gene data show CDR1 as MGHDK and CDR2 as SYGVNS. V lost 6 bases to trimming and J lost 6 bases, with 8 bases between them. This CDR3 region has 12 residues. CDR3 amino acids: CASRQGYEKLFF. DNA of the CDR3: TGTGCCAGCAGGCAGGGGTATGAAAAACTGTTTTTT. Drawing the rest from reference TRBV25-1 and TRBJ1-4, the complete variable domain is EADIYQTPRYLVIGTGKKITLECSQTMGHDKMYWYQQDPGMELHLIHYSYGVNSTEKGDLSSESTVSRIRTEHFPLTLESARPSHTSQYLCASRQGYEKLFFGSGTQLSVL.

The chain recombines TRBV30 with TRBJ2-2; D is unclear. Germline V lookup: CDR1 GTSNPN, CDR2 SVGIG (reference sequence). V was clipped by 2 bases and J by 2 bases, with 6 bases between them. CDR3 length: 13 amino acids. The CDR3 region has the DNA TGTGCCTGGAGTCCGGCAAACACCGGGGAGCTGTTTTTT. Translating gives CAWSPANTGELFF.

This clonotype was observed a few times. CDR3 residues: CASSHLARNEQFF. As DNA, the CDR3 is TGCGCCAGCAGCCATCTCGCTCGGAATGAGCAGTTCTTC. The chain is built from TRBV4-1 and TRBJ2-1; D is unclear. This CDR3 is 13 amino acids long. Germline CDR1 is MGHRA and CDR2 is YSYEKL. The V end lost 3 bases, the J end lost 7 bases, and 10 bases lay between the germline ends.

This clonotype was seen more than once but under ten times. The CDR3 reads CASSFHGSGANVLTF. In DNA form, the CDR3 reads TGCGCCAGCAGCTTCCATGGGTCTGGGGCCAACGTCCTGACTTTC. This chain connects TRBV5-1 to TRBJ2-6; unclear D gene. The CDR3 length is 15 residues. Germline lookup yields CDR1 SGHRS and CDR2 YFSETQ. The germline V and J ends were trimmed by 2 bases and 1 base, with 7 bases remaining between them.

This clonotype was detected only a few times. J is TRBJ1-5 and V is TRBV27, with 10 bases matching TRBD1. V gave up 6 bases and J gave up 8 bases; unmatched junction bases: 10. This CDR3 has 15 residues. The germline CDR1 and CDR2 sequences are MNHEY and SMNVEV (reference sequence). CDR3 bases: TGTGCCAGCAGCCCTGGGACAGGGGTACCCGAGCCCCAGCATTTT. Protein product: CASSPGTGVPEPQHF.

Many counts were recorded for this clonotype. The chain employs TRBV11-2 and TRBJ2-7; D may be TRBD1 (6 bases). Germline V gene lookup returns CDR1 SGHAT and CDR2 FQNNGV. V was pared by 3 bases and J by 3 bases, with 9 bases between. The CDR3 length is 13 residues. Written as DNA, the CDR3 is TGTGCCAGCAGCTTTGGGACAAACTACGAGCAGTACGTC. Translating it yields CASSFGTNYEQYV.

This clonotype has more than one count but fewer than ten. The chain links TRBV19 to TRBJ2-7; no clear D. The CDR3 covers 15 residues. Germline V gene sequence: CDR1 LNHDA, CDR2 SQIVND (reference sequence). V lost 2 bases and J lost 4, with 15 bases in between. This chain's CDR3 is CASSISDHSFYEQYF. The CDR3 DNA follows: TGTGCCAGTAGTATATCGGACCACTCCTTTTACGAGCAGTACTTC.

The chain has TRBV7-2 and TRBJ2-7, with D tentatively TRBD1 (6 bases). The V gene lost 1 base and the J gene lost 4 bases, with 11 bases spanning the gap. Germline values: CDR1 SGHTA, CDR2 FQGNSA. The CDR3 is 14 residues long. The CDR3 DNA sequence: TGTGCCAGCAGCTTAGGGGGCAGGGGATACGAGCAGTACGTC. Its protein is CASSLGGRGYEQYV.

This clonotype was recorded a few times. The chain links TRBV9 to TRBJ1-1, with D tentatively TRBD1 (6 bases). Germline assignment: CDR1 SGDLS and CDR2 YYNGEE. Trimming took off 0 bases at V and 7 bases at J, with 10 bases between the two ends. This CDR3 comprises 13 residues. The CDR3 sequence: CASSVGGANEAFF. The DNA of the CDR3 is TGTGCCAGCAGCGTAGGGGGGGCGAATGAAGCTTTCTTT.

This clonotype has more than one count but fewer than ten. The CDR3 protein is CSAGGLDGYTF. The CDR3 DNA follows: TGCAGTGCTGGGGGGCTGGACGGCTACACCTTC. The V call is TRBV20-1, the J call TRBJ1-2; D is possibly TRBD1 (6 bases). CDR3 length: 11 residues. Trimming removed 5 bases from V and 8 bases from J, with 12 bases in between. Germline V gives CDR1 DFQATT, CDR2 SNEGSKA (reference sequence).

This clonotype was detected many times. V and J are TRBV4-3 and TRBJ1-2; D is perhaps TRBD1 (5 bases). Germline V gene data show CDR1 as LGHNA and CDR2 as YSLEER. This CDR3 spans 15 amino acids. Trimming pared 2 bases from V and 0 bases from J, leaving 10 bases between. CDR3 protein: CASSQRGRSNYGYTF. For the CDR3, the DNA is TGCGCCAGCAGCCAACGGGGACGGTCTAACTATGGCTACACCTTC.

There are many counts of this clonotype. This rearrangement joins TRBV18 to TRBJ2-2; possible D gene TRBD1, 6 bases. The V gene lost 5 bases and the J gene lost 6 bases, with 16 bases spanning the gap. This CDR3 spans 15 amino acids. CDR1 and CDR2 (germline): KGHSH, LQKENI. The DNA of the CDR3 is TGTGCCAGCTCAACCACCAGGGGATACGCCGGGGAGCTGTTTTTT. It is translated as CASSTTRGYAGELFF.

The V call is TRBV12-3 or TRBV12-4, the J call TRBJ2-5; 11 bases fit TRBD2. The CDR3 has 13 residues. The trim removed 5 bases at V and 7 bases at J, leaving 3 bases unmatched. The CDR3 sequence: CASSPLAGATQYF. The CDR3 nucleotides are TGTGCCAGCAGTCCACTAGCGGGGGCGACCCAGTACTTC.

The rearrangement links TRBV4-1 to TRBJ2-7, with D maybe TRBD1 (6 bases). V lost 0 bases and J lost 3, with 12 bases in between. This CDR3 is built from 15 residues. CDR1 is MGHRA, CDR2 YSYEKL, per germline. The DNA of the CDR3 is TGCGCCAGCAGCCAAGAACCAGGGGAGAACTACGAGCAGTACTTC. Its protein is CASSQEPGENYEQYF.

This clonotype was observed a few times. The chain carries TRBV20-1 and TRBJ2-6; tentatively, D is TRBD2 (6 bases). Germline assignment: CDR1 DFQATT and CDR2 SNEGSKA (reference sequence). CDR3 size: 15 residues. Between the trimmed V and J ends, which lost 5 bases and 2 bases, there was a span of 13 bases. CDR3: CSAPSVIPGANVLTF. CDR3 in DNA: TGCAGTGCTCCTAGCGTTATACCTGGGGCCAACGTCCTGACTTTC.